Described below is a single T cell receptor (beta chain) sequence and its context. Trimming removed 4 bases from V and 4 bases from J; junction bases left unmatched: 8. This CDR3 comprises 15 residues. The V gene's germline CDR1 is MGHRA and CDR2 YSYEKL. This sample was taken from a study of CD8 T cells in ankylosing spondylitis. TCRdb reprocessed the 5' RACE reads with MiXCR, giving one entry per CDR3 protein. The sample includes about 400,000 distinct CDR3 sequences, more than 20% seen only once; the top ten take less than 15%. The receptor comes from a male donor with ankylosing spondylitis or in good health (not recorded which). The chain links TRBV4-1 to TRBJ1-1; the match to TRBD1 covers 8 bases. The sequenced sample consisted of blood, either unsorted or a sorted T cell fraction (not recorded which). The CDR3 loop is CASSLDGQGGTEAFF. The CDR3, as DNA: TGCGCCAGCAGCCTCGACGGACAGGGAGGCACTGAAGCTTTCTTT.